Listed below are T cell receptor beta chains from one sample, sequenced in a study of identical twins. TCRdb re-analysed the 5' RACE reads in MiXCR, keeping a single row per CDR3 protein. Of 640,000 or so distinct CDR3 sequences listed, 5.5% to 6.5% are singletons. The sequenced sample was naive T cells sorted from blood. These receptor sequences come from a man between 18 and 35 years old in good health. CDR3s include the opening cysteine and the closing phenylalanine or tryptophan. The D gene is left open where the match is weak. A clone size is listed for some rows: how often the clone was seen (once, few, many), or a class if it is expanded.

v_gene	abundance	j_gene	d_gene	CDR3aa	CDR3nt
TRBV10-3	many	TRBJ1-1	NA	CAIREDSPNTEAFF	TGTGCCATCAGGGAGGACTCCCCGAACACTGAAGCTTTCTTT
TRBV5-1	many	TRBJ2-1	TRBD1	CASGQGNEQFF	TGCGCCAGCGGACAGGGAAATGAGCAGTTCTTC
TRBV29-1	many	TRBJ1-2	NA	CSVGLPNYGYTF	TGCAGCGTTGGTCTGCCTAACTATGGCTACACCTTC
TRBV4-1	NA	TRBJ2-1	NA	CASSQEGSGGGGEQFF	TGCGCCAGCAGCCAAGAGGGATCAGGGGGAGGAGGTGAGCAGTTCTTC
TRBV18	NA	TRBJ2-1	NA	CASSGEESYNEQFF	TGTGCCAGCTCAGGGGAGGAATCCTACAATGAGCAGTTCTTC
TRBV6-1	NA	TRBJ2-1	TRBD2	CASEPGGNDNEQFF	TGTGCCAGCGAACCGGGAGGGAATGACAATGAGCAGTTCTTC
TRBV2	many	TRBJ2-4	NA	CASSETMDRLAKNIQYF	TGTGCCAGCAGTGAGACGATGGACAGACTAGCCAAAAACATTCAGTACTTC
TRBV5-1	few	TRBJ2-4	TRBD2	CASSTRLAVAKNIQYF	TGCGCCAGCAGCACTAGACTAGCGGTAGCCAAAAACATTCAGTACTTC
TRBV11-2	few	TRBJ1-4	NA	CASSLEGAPDEKLFF	TGTGCCAGCAGCTTAGAGGGGGCGCCGGATGAAAAACTGTTTTTT
TRBV30	NA	TRBJ2-5	NA	CAWNRDLKETQYF	TGTGCCTGGAACAGGGATTTGAAAGAGACCCAGTACTTC
TRBV6-5	NA	TRBJ2-5	TRBD1	CASSYNRKTGEETQYF	TGTGCCAGCAGTTATAATCGTAAAACAGGGGAAGAGACCCAGTACTTC
TRBV20-1	NA	TRBJ2-5	NA	CSARDRRETQYF	TGCAGTGCTAGAGATCGCCGAGAGACCCAGTACTTC
TRBV7-2	few	TRBJ2-7	NA	CASSLVLSNHEQYF	TGTGCCAGCAGCTTAGTCTTGAGTAACCACGAGCAGTACTTC
TRBV12-3/TRBV12-4	NA	TRBJ2-2	NA	CASFPGGNTGELFF	TGTGCCAGCTTTCCCGGTGGGAACACCGGGGAGCTGTTTTTT
TRBV13	NA	TRBJ2-3	TRBD2	CASSLVAGGTSGRYSTDTQYF	TGTGCCAGCAGCTTAGTGGCGGGGGGGACTAGCGGAAGATATAGCACAGATACGCAGTATTTT
TRBV25-1	many	TRBJ2-1	NA	CASSEFGGSYNEQFF	TGTGCCAGCAGTGAATTCGGCGGCTCCTACAATGAGCAGTTCTTC
TRBV20-1	NA	TRBJ2-7	NA	CSASGQSSYEQYF	TGCAGTGCTAGTGGCCAGTCCTCCTACGAGCAGTACTTC
TRBV5-1	NA	TRBJ2-1	TRBD2	CASSFPTSGYNEQFF	TGCGCCAGCAGCTTCCCGACTAGCGGCTACAATGAGCAGTTCTTC
TRBV11-1	many	TRBJ2-7	NA	CASSLHVTSSYEQYF	TGTGCCAGCAGCTTACACGTAACTAGCTCCTACGAGCAGTACTTC
TRBV30	many	TRBJ1-5	TRBD1	CAWSTPGQGAQPQHF	TGTGCCTGGAGTACTCCGGGACAGGGAGCTCAGCCCCAGCATTTT
TRBV24-1	many	TRBJ2-1	NA	CATSGYKGHEQFF	TGTGCCACCAGTGGCTATAAGGGGCATGAGCAGTTCTTC
TRBV28	few	TRBJ2-3	NA	CASSSPGGSDTQYF	TGTGCCAGCAGTTCCCCAGGGGGGTCGGATACGCAGTATTTT
TRBV15	many	TRBJ2-7	TRBD1	CATSGPGQASYEQYF	TGTGCCACCAGCGGTCCGGGACAGGCATCCTACGAGCAGTACTTC
TRBV20-1	few	TRBJ2-1	TRBD2	CSAEREGANEQFF	TGCAGTGCAGAGAGGGAGGGAGCCAATGAGCAGTTCTTC
TRBV7-2	NA	TRBJ1-4	NA	CASSLVGGRGEKLFF	TGTGCCAGCAGCTTAGTTGGGGGTAGGGGTGAAAAACTGTTTTTT
TRBV7-8	few	TRBJ2-5	TRBD2	CASSFGLAGGPEETQYF	TGTGCCAGCAGCTTCGGACTAGCGGGAGGGCCAGAAGAGACCCAGTACTTC
TRBV12-3/TRBV12-4	many	TRBJ2-2	NA	CASREVGAGELFF	TGTGCCAGCAGGGAAGTGGGAGCCGGGGAGCTGTTTTTT
TRBV20-1	many	TRBJ1-1	NA	CSARYRKWAFF	TGCAGTGCTAGGTACCGGAAGTGGGCTTTCTTT
TRBV10-3	many	TRBJ2-5	TRBD1	CAISELTGSVQETQYF	TGTGCCATCAGTGAGCTGACAGGGTCCGTACAAGAGACCCAGTACTTC
TRBV7-9	many	TRBJ2-2	TRBD2	CASTLTSGSERSGELFF	TGTGCCTCCACTTTGACTAGCGGGAGTGAAAGGTCCGGGGAGCTGTTTTTT
TRBV12-3/TRBV12-4	few	TRBJ1-1	NA	CASTRGGMGYPEAFF	TGTGCCAGCACCCGGGGGGGAATGGGGTATCCGGAAGCTTTCTTT
TRBV5-1	few	TRBJ2-1	NA	CASRQSADSYNEQFF	TGCGCCAGCCGCCAGAGCGCCGACTCCTACAATGAGCAGTTCTTC
TRBV29-1	many	TRBJ2-5	NA	CSVWDTKLETQYF	TGCAGCGTCTGGGACACAAAATTGGAGACCCAGTACTTC
TRBV4-2	few	TRBJ2-3	TRBD2	CASSQQLAGDPDTQYF	TGTGCCAGCAGCCAACAACTAGCGGGAGACCCAGATACGCAGTATTTT